These 32 T cell receptor beta chains were sequenced from one sample in a study of cytomegalovirus exposure and HLA in healthy donors. The primer mix had 60 Vbeta and 13 Jbeta primers. Assay used: immunoSEQ multiplex PCR; TCRdb lists only in-frame clones, some missing. The repertoire holds under 200,000 clones, with 60% to 85% as singletons. The sequenced material came from PBMCs. These receptors all stem from a female donor in good health and CMV-seronegative.

As concerns this clone: Its ends do not fully match the called genes, so a read error is possible. The chain recombines TRBV29-1 with TRBJ1-4; D uncertain. This CDR3 contains 11 residues. CDR1 is SQVTM and CDR2 is ANQGSEA in the germline V gene. CDR3 in DNA: TGCAGCGTCGAAGATCGTGAAAAACTGTTTTTT. Amino acid sequence: CSVEDREKLFF.

This clone occurred once. This chain links TRBV5-6 with TRBJ1-2, with no clear D. Germline CDR1 and CDR2: SGHDT and YYEEEE. Trimming left V 0 bases short and J 6 bases short, with 9 bases between. The CDR3 length is 13 residues. The CDR3 region is CASSLGGEHGYTF. The CDR3 bases are TGTGCCAGCAGCTTGGGGGGAGAGCATGGCTACACCTTC.

The V and J genes are TRBV11-3 and TRBJ2-7; 8 nucleotides agree with TRBD2. The CDR3 covers 14 residues. Germline V gene data show CDR1 as SGHNT and CDR2 as YENEEA. The V segment lost 5 bases and the J segment 3 bases; nucleotides outside the gene matches: 6. The CDR3 region has the DNA TGTGCCAGCAGCGCGGGAGGCTCGAACTACGAGCAGTACTTC. Residues: CASSAGGSNYEQYF.

The V call is TRBV27, the J call TRBJ1-4, with D hard to call. Trimming left V 6 bases short and J 7 bases short, with 15 bases between. Per the germline V gene, CDR1 is MNHEY and CDR2 is SMNVEV (reference sequence). CDR3 length: 14 residues. The chain's CDR3 is CASSPTYPVEKLFF. As DNA, the CDR3 is TGTGCCAGCAGCCCGACATACCCCGTTGAAAAACTGTTTTTT.

The J gene is TRBJ2-7, the V gene TRBV10-3; D unclear. V lost 6 bases to trimming and J lost 0 bases, with 9 bases between them. CDR1 is ENHRY, CDR2 SYGVKD, per germline. This CDR3 region has 13 residues. The CDR3 DNA reads TGTGCCATCAGGGCCTCCGACTCCTACGAGCAGTACTTC. Amino acid sequence: CAIRASDSYEQYF.

The chain carries TRBV18 and TRBJ2-1; possible D gene TRBD2, 6 bases. From germline, CDR1 is KGHSH and CDR2 LQKENI. CDR3 size: 15 residues. Deletions cut 1 base from V and 0 bases from J, with 7 bases between. In DNA form, the CDR3 reads TGTGCCAGCTCACCACTGGGGGGCTCCTACAATGAGCAGTTCTTC. Its protein is CASSPLGGSYNEQFF.

This sequence joins TRBV12-5 and TRBJ2-5; TRBD2 might be the D (6 bases). The end of the DNA is better explained by TRBJ2-7, so the J call may be wrong. The CDR3 spans 15 residues. Germline V gene data show CDR1 as LGHNT and CDR2 as FRNRAP. This chain's CDR3 is CASGLNRELFYEQYF. In DNA form, the CDR3 reads TGTGCTAGTGGTTTGAATCGGGAGCTTTTCTACGAGCAGTACTTC.

This clone was found a few times. The chain carries TRBV11-2 and TRBJ2-3; 13 bases match TRBD2. This CDR3 comprises 13 residues. V was pared by 4 bases and J by 12 bases, with 4 bases of the junction left unmatched. Germline-derived CDR1 and CDR2 are SGHAT and FQNNGV. The CDR3 region is CASSSGLAGAQYF. The CDR3 DNA reads as TGTGCCAGCAGCTCTGGACTAGCGGGGGCCCAGTATTTT.

This clone showed up just a few times. This chain links TRBV9 with TRBJ2-1, with D hard to call. The CDR3 has 14 residues. Deletions cut 3 bases from V and 5 bases from J, with 12 bases between. Per germline, CDR1 SGDLS and CDR2 YYNGEE. CDR3: CASSGPPSNNEQFF. The CDR3 DNA reads TGTGCCAGCAGCGGACCCCCTAGTAACAATGAGCAGTTCTTC.

The gene calls are TRBV6-5 and TRBJ1-4, with 11 bases that match TRBD1. The CDR3 extends over 15 amino acids. The germline CDR1 and CDR2 sequences are MNHEY and SVGAGI. V lost 5 bases, J lost 7 bases, and 6 bases stayed unmatched. The CDR3 nucleotides are TGTGCCAGCAGTCCCGGGACAGGGGGAAGTGAAAAACTGTTTTTT. It codes for CASSPGTGGSEKLFF.

The chain has TRBV28 and TRBJ2-7; 8 bases are a match to TRBD1. The CDR3 runs to 15 residues. V gave up 4 bases and J gave up 5 bases; unmatched junction bases: 10. Germline values: CDR1 MDHEN, CDR2 SYDVKM. The CDR3 loop reads CASSSPDRVGNEQYF. The CDR3 nucleotides are TGTGCCAGCAGTTCTCCGGACAGGGTAGGCAACGAGCAGTACTTC.

The V gene is TRBV7-9, the J gene TRBJ2-3; TRBD2 agrees at 8 bases. The CDR3 is 15 residues long. Germline CDR1 SEHNR, CDR2 FQNEAQ (reference sequence). V lost 5 bases and J lost 1; bases outside the gene matches: 5. The CDR3 loop is CASSARRGGTDTQYF. As DNA, the CDR3 is TGTGCCAGCAGCGCCCGGCGGGGGGGCACAGATACGCAGTATTTT.

This clone was seen just once. The V gene is TRBV28, the J gene TRBJ1-1; 7 nucleotides line up with TRBD1. Per germline, CDR1 MDHEN and CDR2 SYDVKM. The CDR3 spans 17 residues. With V trimmed by 1 base and J by 2 bases, 10 bases remained unmatched. The CDR3 reads CASSLSEGQQPNTEAFF. The CDR3 DNA sequence: TGTGCCAGCAGTTTATCCGAGGGACAGCAACCAAACACTGAAGCTTTCTTT.

This sequence joins TRBV11-2 and TRBJ2-7; 11 nucleotides match TRBD2. Germline values: CDR1 SGHAT, CDR2 FQNNGV. The CDR3 length is 13 residues. Trimming cost V 7 bases and J 4 bases; bases outside gene matches: 3. The CDR3 DNA is TGTGCCAGCACAGTAGCGGGAGGGTACGAGCAGTACTTC. Amino acid sequence: CASTVAGGYEQYF.

This clone was found once. V usage is TRBV13 and J usage is TRBJ2-3; 11 bases are a match to TRBD2. CDR3 length equals 17 residues. The germline CDR1 and CDR2 sequences are PRHDT and FYEKMQ (reference sequence). Trimming cost V 5 bases and J 2 bases; bases outside gene matches: 9. This CDR3 is CASSQASGRLVTDTQYF. In nucleotides, the CDR3 is TGTGCCAGCAGCCAAGCTAGCGGGAGGTTGGTCACAGATACGCAGTATTTT.

This chain connects TRBV27 to TRBJ2-2, with D possibly TRBD2 on 7 matching bases. Between the trimmed V and J ends, which lost 8 bases and 4 bases, there was a span of 17 bases. This CDR3 has 15 amino acids. Germline CDR1 MNHEY, CDR2 SMNVEV (reference sequence). As DNA, the CDR3 is TGTGCCAGCTCATGGGAGGGGGTGGGCACCGGGGAGCTGTTTTTT. It specifies CASSWEGVGTGELFF.

This rearrangement joins TRBV11-2 to TRBJ2-3; 8 bases map to TRBD2. The germline V gene has CDR1 SGHAT and CDR2 FQNNGV. The CDR3 extends over 16 amino acids. V gave up 3 bases and J gave up 0 bases; unmatched junction bases: 5. In nucleotides, the CDR3 is TGTGCCAGCAGCTTCGGGGGGGGAACTAGCACAGATACGCAGTATTTT. Translating it yields CASSFGGGTSTDTQYF.

The chain couples TRBV7-2 to TRBJ2-5, with a possible D match to TRBD2 (7 bases). Germline CDR1 reads SGHTA; CDR2 reads FQGNSA. The CDR3 loop spans 15 amino acids. The germline V and J ends were trimmed by 4 bases and 4 bases, with 16 bases remaining between them. In DNA, the CDR3 is TGTGCCAGCAGCTCCCGGGGAGGGGGGGTAGAGACCCAGTACTTC. This sequence encodes CASSSRGGGVETQYF.

The chain is built from TRBV7-2 and TRBJ1-1; D is unresolved. V lost 5 bases to trimming and J lost 1 base, with 11 bases between them. CDR3 length equals 14 residues. Germline V lookup: CDR1 SGHTA, CDR2 FQGNSA. The CDR3 region is CASSAHTANTEAFF. CDR3 sequence (DNA): TGTGCCAGCAGCGCCCATACAGCGAACACTGAAGCTTTCTTT.

With respect to this clone: One junction end disagrees with the germline gene, perhaps due to a read error. The chain links TRBV7-9 to TRBJ2-6, with TRBD1 as a possible D gene (6 bases). The length of the CDR3 is 17 residues. From germline, CDR1 is SEHNR and CDR2 FQNEAQ (reference sequence). The CDR3 coding sequence is TGTTCCAGCAGCTTCTCTCCACAGGGTACTGGGGCCAACGTCCTGACTTTC. It encodes CSSSFSPQGTGANVLTF.

CDR3 sequence (DNA): TGTGCCAGCAGCTTGCCGAGGAAGGAGACCCAGTACTTC. It translates to CASSLPRKETQYF. The gene calls are TRBV28 and TRBJ2-5, with D hard to call. This CDR3 has 13 amino acids. V was shortened by 6 bases and J by 5 bases, with 13 bases between the two germline ends. Germline V gene lookup returns CDR1 MDHEN and CDR2 SYDVKM.

The chain carries TRBV4-1 and TRBJ2-5; perhaps TRBD2 as D (6 bases). The CDR3 length is 14 residues. Per the germline V gene, CDR1 is MGHRA and CDR2 is YSYEKL. With 1 base removed from V and 3 bases from J, the gap between germline ends came to 9 bases. In nucleotides, the CDR3 is TGCGCCAGCAGCCAAGGGGGACTCGAAGAGACCCAGTACTTC. It specifies CASSQGGLEETQYF.

This chain links TRBV28 with TRBJ1-5; D not certain. Germline V lookup: CDR1 MDHEN, CDR2 SYDVKM. With 4 bases removed from V and 2 bases from J, the gap between germline ends came to 12 bases. The CDR3 spans 15 residues. The CDR3, as DNA: TGTGCCAGCAGTTCGGGTTCCTGGCGCAATCAGCCCCAGCATTTT. This encodes CASSSGSWRNQPQHF.

The rearrangement links TRBV10-2 to TRBJ2-7; no definite D call. Trimming pared 4 bases from V and 5 bases from J, leaving 9 bases between. Germline V gives CDR1 WSHSY, CDR2 SAAADI. CDR3 length: 12 residues. CDR3 protein: CASSGGHNEQYF. CDR3 nucleotide sequence: TGCGCCAGCAGTGGCGGCCATAACGAGCAGTACTTC.

Details on this clone: At one end the junction does not follow the germline gene, possibly because of a read error. The V call is TRBV7-9, the J call TRBJ1-3; possibly TRBD1 for D (6 bases). CDR1 SEHNR and CDR2 FQNEAQ come from the germline V gene (reference sequence). This CDR3 contains 18 residues. The CDR3 spells CSSSLAVGGAYGGNTIYF. CDR3 nucleotides: TGTTCCAGCAGCTTAGCTGTTGGGGGCGCGTATGGAGGAAACACCATATATTTT.

CDR3 region: CAIARGTGELFF. The CDR3 DNA reads TGTGCCATCGCCAGGGGCACCGGGGAGCTGTTTTTT. The chain joins TRBV28 to TRBJ2-2; maybe TRBD1 (6 bases). The germline V gene encodes CDR1 MDHEN and CDR2 SYDVKM. Trimming removed 10 bases at V and 4 bases at J, with 10 bases between. The CDR3 totals 12 residues.

CDR3 coding DNA: TGTGCCAGTAGTATCCGTGGACTAGCGGGGGCCACAGATACGCAGTATTTT. It encodes CASSIRGLAGATDTQYF. The chain employs TRBV19 and TRBJ2-3; 13 positions match TRBD2. The CDR3 covers 17 residues. V lost 3 bases, J lost 2 bases, and 5 bases stayed unmatched. Per the germline V gene, CDR1 is LNHDA and CDR2 is SQIVND (reference sequence).

This chain joins TRBV7-2 and TRBJ2-7; possibly TRBD2 for D (5 bases). V was shortened by 2 bases and J by 1 base, with 9 bases between the two germline ends. In germline, CDR1 is SGHTA, CDR2 FQGNSA. The length of the CDR3 is 14 residues. CDR3 nucleotide sequence: TGTGCCAGCAGCTTAAGTAGCGTGTCCTACGAGCAGTACTTC. This sequence encodes CASSLSSVSYEQYF.

This clone was seen a handful of times. V and J are TRBV15 and TRBJ2-2, with D possibly TRBD1 on 5 matching bases. Germline assignment: CDR1 LNHNV and CDR2 YYDKDF (reference sequence). The CDR3 is 14 residues long. The V and J ends lost 4 bases and 3 bases respectively, with 9 bases between them. CDR3 sequence reads: CATSKDSYTGELFF. The CDR3 region has the DNA TGTGCCACCAGCAAAGACAGTTACACCGGGGAGCTGTTTTTT. Together with reference TRBV15 and TRBJ2-2, the CDR3 gives the full variable domain: DAMVIQNPRYQVTQFGKPVTLSCSQTLNHNVMYWYQQKSSQAPKLLFHYYDKDFNNEADTPDNFQSRRPNTSFCFLDIRSPGLGDTAMYLCATSKDSYTGELFFGEGSRLTVL.

This sequence joins TRBV7-9 and TRBJ2-3, with 10 positions matching TRBD2. Germline loops: CDR1 SEHNR, CDR2 FQNEAQ (reference sequence). V dropped 5 bases and J dropped 0; count of bases not matched to a gene: 2. The CDR3 is made up of 15 amino acids. DNA for the CDR3: TGTGCCAGCAGCGAGCGGGGGGGGAGCACAGATACGCAGTATTTT. Translation: CASSERGGSTDTQYF.

This chain connects TRBV29-1 to TRBJ1-1; D possibly corresponds to TRBD1 (5 bases). CDR1 and CDR2 (germline): SQVTM, ANQGSEA. With 6 bases removed from V and 5 bases from J, the gap between germline ends came to 16 bases. The CDR3 runs 13 residues. The CDR3 protein is CSVQQARATEAFF. In DNA, the CDR3 is TGCAGCGTACAACAGGCTCGAGCGACTGAAGCTTTCTTT.

The V call is TRBV5-1, the J call TRBJ2-2; possible D gene TRBD2, 5 bases. Trimming removed 2 bases from V and 5 bases from J, with 13 bases in between. There are 15 residues in the CDR3. Germline CDR1 SGHRS, CDR2 YFSETQ. CDR3 amino acids: CASSFARRSTGELFF. CDR3 nucleotide sequence: TGCGCCAGCAGCTTCGCCAGGAGGAGTACCGGGGAGCTGTTTTTT.